This T cell receptor beta chain stems from a study of T cell changes during pregnancy in multiple sclerosis. This CDR3 contains 16 residues. CDR1 SGHVS and CDR2 FNYEAQ come from the germline V gene. The V end was cut by 5 bases, the J end by 4 bases, with 20 bases between. Sequencing used immunoSEQ multiplex PCR; TCRdb keeps in-frame clones, though not all of them. The sample comprises 50,000 to 70,000 clones, 90% to 95% of which are singletons, and roughly 1.3% rests with the top ten. This specimen was peripheral blood, taken after pregnancy. This clonotype originated in a female donor in good health, enrolled as a control in a pregnancy study. This sequence joins TRBV7-6 and TRBJ1-2, with D possibly being TRBD1 (5 bases). The CDR3 reads CASSGRDSHPSYGYTF. CDR3 nucleotides: TGTGCCAGCAGCGGAAGGGACTCCCACCCGTCCTATGGCTACACCTTC.